One sample yielded the 12 T cell receptor beta chains listed below, sequenced in a study of blood T cell repertoires in COVID-19. Libraries were prepared by immunoSEQ multiplex PCR; TCRdb keeps only in-frame clonotypes and omits some of them. The sample shows some 220,000 clones, about nine tenths of them seen only once. The sequencing sample was made of peripheral blood. Source of these receptors: a man between 25 and 39 years old with COVID-19, enrolled during active disease.

This clone was recorded once. J is TRBJ2-1 and V is TRBV25-1, with D uncertain. Trimming took off 1 base at V and 5 bases at J, with 9 bases between the two ends. Germline V CDR1 and CDR2: MGHDK, SYGVNS. The CDR3 spans 14 residues. Written as DNA, the CDR3 is TGTGCCAGCAGTGAATCCGGCGGAAACAATGAGCAGTTCTTC. Protein: CASSESGGNNEQFF.

The J gene is TRBJ2-5, the V gene TRBV5-1; 10 bases match TRBD1. The CDR3 extends over 14 amino acids. Germline assignment: CDR1 SGHRS and CDR2 YFSETQ. The ends lost 0 bases at V and 5 bases at J; junction bases unmatched: 1. For the CDR3, the DNA is TGCGCCAGCAGCTTGGCGGGACAGGGGGAGACCCAGTACTTC. This sequence encodes CASSLAGQGETQYF.

The chain employs TRBV6-6 and TRBJ1-1, with D possibly matching TRBD1 (6 bases). V was cut by 0 bases and J by 6 bases, with 11 bases left in between. The CDR3 has 14 amino acids. Germline values: CDR1 MNHNY, CDR2 SVGAGI (reference sequence). CDR3 in DNA: TGTGCCAGCAGTTACTCGGGCAGGGGCGCTGAAGCTTTCTTT. Its translation: CASSYSGRGAEAFF.

The chain uses TRBV27 and TRBJ2-5; TRBD1 aligns across 9 bases. The CDR3 extends over 16 amino acids. V lost 5 bases and J lost 3; bases outside the gene matches: 10. Germline values: CDR1 MNHEY, CDR2 SMNVEV (reference sequence). The CDR3 region has the DNA TGTGCCAGCAGTAGGGGGGCGGGACAGGGAGAAGAGACCCAGTACTTC. Protein product: CASSRGAGQGEETQYF.

The chain is built from TRBV30 and TRBJ1-2; TRBD1 agrees at 9 bases. V lost 5 bases, J lost 4 bases, and 8 bases stayed unmatched. The germline V gene has CDR1 GTSNPN and CDR2 SVGIG (reference sequence). The CDR3 is made up of 14 amino acids. CDR3 in amino acids: CAWYYAGQGYGYTF. CDR3 sequence (DNA): TGTGCCTGGTACTACGCGGGACAGGGCTATGGCTACACCTTC.

The gene calls are TRBV10-3 and TRBJ2-5, with 8 bases identical to TRBD2. V gave up 3 bases and J gave up 3 bases; unmatched junction bases: 6. Germline values: CDR1 ENHRY, CDR2 SYGVKD. The CDR3 sequence is 15 residues long. The CDR3 loop is CAISDSGGAEETQYF. The DNA of the CDR3 is TGTGCCATCAGTGATTCGGGGGGGGCGGAAGAGACCCAGTACTTC.

This clone was observed once. The chain carries TRBV2 and TRBJ1-5, with D possibly matching TRBD1 (6 bases). V lost 1 base, J lost 3 bases, and 16 bases lay in between. CDR3 length: 17 amino acids. Germline CDR1 and CDR2: SNHLY and FYNNEI. CDR3 sequence: CASSEVGGQVINQPQHF. The DNA of the CDR3 is TGTGCCAGCAGTGAAGTGGGGGGGCAGGTCATCAATCAGCCCCAGCATTTT.

V and J are TRBV7-9 and TRBJ2-2, with TRBD2 matching 9 bases. The ends lost 6 bases at V and 4 bases at J; junction bases unmatched: 3. Germline-derived CDR1 and CDR2 are SEHNR and FQNEAQ (reference sequence). The CDR3 extends over 14 amino acids. The CDR3 DNA sequence: TGTGCCAGCAGGGGACTAGCTGTCACCGGGGAGCTGTTTTTT. Protein sequence: CASRGLAVTGELFF.

This sequence joins TRBV19 and TRBJ1-2; D perhaps matches TRBD1 (6 bases). The germline V gene encodes CDR1 LNHDA and CDR2 SQIVND (reference sequence). The CDR3 extends over 15 amino acids. Deletions cut 5 bases from V and 3 bases from J, with 16 bases between. CDR3 sequence reads: CASSAFQTGDYGYTF. The CDR3 nucleotides are TGTGCCAGTAGTGCCTTCCAGACAGGCGACTATGGCTACACCTTC.

The rearrangement joins TRBV9 to TRBJ1-4; 9 nucleotides agree with TRBD1. The length of the CDR3 is 13 residues. Trimming took 0 bases from V and 15 from J; bases not matched to a gene: 6. CDR1 is SGDLS, CDR2 YYNGEE, per germline. The CDR3 spells CASSVAGDRALFF. The CDR3 region has the DNA TGTGCCAGCAGCGTAGCCGGGGACAGGGCCTTGTTTTTT.

The V and J genes are TRBV6-1 and TRBJ2-7; tentatively, D is TRBD2 (6 bases). V shed 1 base and J shed 2 bases, with 12 bases lying between them. Per the germline V gene, CDR1 is MNHNS and CDR2 is SASEGT. This CDR3 spans 15 amino acids. The CDR3 sequence is CASSEVSGPAYEQYF. The CDR3 DNA is TGTGCCAGCAGTGAAGTCAGCGGGCCAGCCTACGAGCAGTACTTC.

The V call is TRBV5-1, the J call TRBJ2-7, with 8 bases matching TRBD2. V lost 4 bases to trimming and J lost 2 bases; unmatched junction nucleotides: 11. The CDR3 runs to 16 residues. Germline CDR1 reads SGHRS; CDR2 reads YFSETQ. The CDR3 DNA reads as TGCGCCAGCAGCGGCGCGACTGGGCGGGGGGCCTACGAGCAGTACTTC. It yields the protein CASSGATGRGAYEQYF.